One sample yielded the 14 T cell receptor beta chains listed below, sequenced in a study of T cell clonotyping in hematopoietic cell transplantation. Clones were sequenced by immunoSEQ multiplex PCR, and TCRdb holds only the in-frame ones, with some missing. The sample carries thousands of clones, roughly 94% recorded once. This specimen consisted of peripheral blood mononuclear cells, obtained 30 days after allogeneic stem cell transplant. These receptor sequences come from a male patient in his sixties or seventies who had an allogeneic stem cell transplant from an unrelated donor, so T cells may come from the graft donor. Some clones in this sample may be carry-over from other donors' samples.

The rearrangement links TRBV7-9 to TRBJ1-5, with 7 bases that match TRBD1. Germline V lookup: CDR1 SEHNR, CDR2 FQNEAQ (reference sequence). This CDR3 is built from 14 residues. J was trimmed by 4 bases and V by 3 bases; bases with no gene match: 3. CDR3 nucleotide sequence: TGTGCCAGCAGCTTCACAGGGGTTAATCAGCCCCAGCATTTT. Protein product: CASSFTGVNQPQHF.

The chain recombines TRBV2 with TRBJ1-3; 9 nucleotides match TRBD1. The CDR3 consists of 14 residues. Germline lookup yields CDR1 SNHLY and CDR2 FYNNEI. The ends lost 6 bases at V and 8 bases at J; junction bases unmatched: 8. The CDR3 is CASSDGQGSDTIYF. The DNA for the CDR3 is TGTGCCAGCAGCGATGGACAGGGGTCTGACACCATATATTTT. Complete variable domain (other parts from reference TRBV2 and TRBJ1-3): EPEVTQTPSHQVTQMGQEVILRCVPISNHLYFYWYRQILGQKVEFLVSFYNNEISEKSEIFDDQFSVERPDGSNFTLKIRSTKLEDSAMYFCASSDGQGSDTIYFGEGSWLTVV.

This clone occurred once. This sequence joins TRBV6-4 and TRBJ2-1; 11 nucleotides align to TRBD2. V lost 6 bases to trimming and J lost 6 bases; unmatched junction nucleotides: 7. CDR1 and CDR2 from the germline V gene are MRHNA and SNTAGT. The CDR3 runs 15 residues. The CDR3 here is CASSPGTSGANEQFF. The CDR3 DNA reads TGTGCCAGCAGCCCCGGGACTAGCGGAGCCAATGAGCAGTTCTTC.

This chain connects TRBV27 to TRBJ2-5; perhaps TRBD2 as D (6 bases). Germline V gene data show CDR1 as MNHEY and CDR2 as SMNVEV (reference sequence). There are 15 residues in the CDR3. V gave up 0 bases and J gave up 5 bases, with 13 bases separating them. CDR3 amino acids: CASSLSGTYGETQYF. CDR3 sequence (DNA): TGTGCCAGCAGTTTATCCGGGACTTATGGGGAGACCCAGTACTTC.

The chain uses TRBV6-1 and TRBJ2-5; D may be TRBD1 (5 bases). In germline, CDR1 is MNHNS, CDR2 SASEGT. V lost 2 bases to trimming and J lost 4 bases, with 17 bases between them. The CDR3 is 16 amino acids. The CDR3: CASSEWGKGQRETQYF. CDR3 DNA sequence: TGTGCCAGCAGTGAATGGGGAAAGGGGCAGCGAGAGACCCAGTACTTC.

The rearrangement joins TRBV9 to TRBJ2-3; 9 bases map to TRBD1. There are 16 residues in the CDR3. The germline V gene has CDR1 SGDLS and CDR2 YYNGEE. Trimming cost V 4 bases and J 3 bases; bases outside gene matches: 9. Here the CDR3 reads CASSLGTGQITDTQYF. The CDR3 coding sequence is TGTGCCAGCAGCCTAGGGACAGGGCAGATAACAGATACGCAGTATTTT.

The chain joins TRBV19 to TRBJ2-3; D gene unclear. CDR3 length: 17 residues. CDR1 and CDR2 from the germline V gene are LNHDA and SQIVND (reference sequence). The V end lost 5 bases, the J end lost 0 bases, and 18 bases lay between the germline ends. The CDR3 bases are TGTGCCAGTAGTTTAATTTGGGCGATAGCTAGCACAGATACGCAGTATTTT. Amino acid sequence: CASSLIWAIASTDTQYF.

V usage is TRBV7-9 and J usage is TRBJ2-7, with a weak D call TRBD2 (5 bases). V lost 3 bases to trimming and J lost 6 bases, with 9 bases between them. Germline lookup yields CDR1 SEHNR and CDR2 FQNEAQ (reference sequence). This CDR3 region has 12 residues. CDR3 in amino acids: CASSFFRGEQYF. CDR3 in DNA: TGTGCCAGCAGCTTTTTCCGGGGCGAGCAGTACTTC.

V is TRBV27 and J is TRBJ2-1; the match to TRBD2 covers 7 bases. J lost 8 bases, V lost 2 bases, and 6 bases had no gene match. The length of the CDR3 is 14 residues. Per the germline V gene, CDR1 is MNHEY and CDR2 is SMNVEV (reference sequence). The CDR3 DNA reads as TGTGCCAGCAGTTTAGCTAGCGGCTTCGATGAGCAGTTCTTC. Protein product: CASSLASGFDEQFF.

The V gene is TRBV6-1, the J gene TRBJ1-5; the match to TRBD1 covers 10 bases. Per germline, CDR1 MNHNS and CDR2 SASEGT. The V segment lost 6 bases and the J segment 2 bases; nucleotides outside the gene matches: 4. The CDR3 has 15 amino acids. This CDR3 reads CASRGDRGGNQPQHF. In nucleotides, the CDR3 is TGTGCCAGCAGGGGGGACAGGGGAGGCAATCAGCCCCAGCATTTT.

The genes are TRBV2 and TRBJ2-1; D gene ambiguous. V lost 6 bases and J lost 4, with 16 bases in between. The CDR3 has 15 residues. The germline V gene encodes CDR1 SNHLY and CDR2 FYNNEI. This CDR3 reads CASSRWRSSYNEQFF. CDR3 in DNA: TGTGCCAGCAGCCGGTGGCGGAGCTCATACAATGAGCAGTTCTTC.

The rearrangement uses TRBV29-1 and TRBJ2-1, with D uncertain. Germline loops: CDR1 SQVTM, CDR2 ANQGSEA. Trimming stripped 1 base from V and 1 base from J, with 5 bases between. The CDR3 is 13 amino acids. CDR3 in DNA: TGCAGCGTTGAAGGGGGATCCTACAATGAGCAGTTCTTC. It encodes CSVEGGSYNEQFF.

The count of this clone is one. The chain recombines TRBV28 with TRBJ2-1; the match to TRBD2 covers 8 bases. The germline CDR1 and CDR2 sequences are MDHEN and SYDVKM. V lost 4 bases, J lost 7 bases, and 18 bases stayed unmatched. This CDR3 contains 18 residues. As DNA, the CDR3 is TGTGCCAGCAGTTCAGTTGCCTTGGTAGCGGGAAGGGTGAATGAGCAGTTCTTC. Residues: CASSSVALVAGRVNEQFF.

The rearrangement joins TRBV29-1 to TRBJ2-5, with D maybe TRBD1 (5 bases). Germline V CDR1 and CDR2: SQVTM, ANQGSEA. The germline V and J ends were trimmed by 2 bases and 5 bases, with 6 bases remaining between them. CDR3 size: 11 residues. The CDR3 coding sequence is TGCAGCGTTGAAAGGGGTGAGACCCAGTACTTC. Residues: CSVERGETQYF.